This paragraph covers one T cell receptor beta chain sequence. This specimen comes from a study of blood T cell repertoires in COVID-19. Study overall: Both acute and convalescent COVID-19 samples were obtained from the United States, Italy and Spain. Nucleic acid was either cDNA or gDNA, and it came from T cells, B-cell-depleted T cells, or PBMCs.

The CDR3 sequence is 17 residues long. Germline V gene sequence: CDR1 LGHNA, CDR2 YNFKEQ. The ends lost 4 bases at V and 1 base at J; junction bases unmatched: 8. Per the authors' pipeline: Estimated nucleated cell counts came from reference gene primer amplification. Clones were sequenced by immunoSEQ multiplex PCR, and TCRdb holds only the in-frame ones, with some missing. That table furnishes V, J and clone size, whereas the DNA furnished D and trimming. The table includes under 200,000 clones, roughly nine tenths detected once. The source is a man between 60 and 75 years old with active or convalescent COVID-19. The V gene is TRBV4-2, the J gene TRBJ2-3; TRBD2 aligns across 10 bases. Sequenced material: peripheral blood. In DNA form, the CDR3 reads TGTGCCAGCAGCCCCCAGCCCGGGACTAGCGGCACAGATACGCAGTATTTT. It is translated as CASSPQPGTSGTDTQYF.